The rows below give T cell receptor beta chains drawn from one sample of a study of T cell repertoires in cytomegalovirus infection. These TCRs' antigens remain unknown. MiXCR, run by TCRdb on the reads, gives a single entry per CDR3 protein. The sample holds under 200,000 distinct CDR3 sequences, roughly 22% seen once. The sequences come from CD8+ T cells from cultured PBMCs, collected from culture after CMV antigen stimulation. Receptors originate from a human donor in good health (CMV status not recorded). Some clones in this sample may be carry-over from other donors' samples. Each CDR3 is given with its conserved first and last residue. The D gene is left open where the match is weak. The listing skips clone size in some rows; elsewhere it reads once, few, many or a size class.

J gene: TRBJ2-6; clone size: NA; D gene: NA; V gene: TRBV12-3/TRBV12-4; CDR3 DNA: TGTGCCAGCAGTGTAAATCTGGGGTTCAGCGTCCTGACTTTC; CDR3 protein: CASSVNLGFSVLTF
J gene: TRBJ2-1; clone size: few; D gene: TRBD1; V gene: TRBV12-3/TRBV12-4; CDR3 DNA: TGTGCCAGCACGTCCGGGACAGGTAACAATGAGCAGTTCTTC; CDR3 protein: CASTSGTGNNEQFF
J gene: TRBJ1-2; clone size: NA; D gene: NA; V gene: TRBV12-3/TRBV12-4; CDR3 DNA: TGTGCCAGCAGTTTAGTGAAGGTGGGGTATGGCTACACCTTC; CDR3 protein: CASSLVKVGYGYTF
J gene: TRBJ1-6; clone size: once; D gene: NA; V gene: TRBV6-2/TRBV6-3; CDR3 DNA: TGTGCCAGCAGTTACTCGCGGGATAGCTCCTATAATTCACCCCTCCACTTT; CDR3 protein: CASSYSRDSSYNSPLHF
J gene: TRBJ1-2; clone size: NA; D gene: NA; V gene: TRBV20-1; CDR3 DNA: TGCAGTGCTTATTTGGGGGACACTCTAAGTGGCTACACCTTC; CDR3 protein: CSAYLGDTLSGYTF
J gene: TRBJ2-7; clone size: NA; D gene: NA; V gene: TRBV7-3; CDR3 DNA: TGTGCCAGCAGCCCCGGGACGACTGAGCAGTACTTC; CDR3 protein: CASSPGTTEQYF
J gene: TRBJ2-1; clone size: few; D gene: TRBD2; V gene: TRBV4-1; CDR3 DNA: TGCGCCAGCAGCCGAGGACTAGCGGTCTACAATGAGCAGTTCTTC; CDR3 protein: CASSRGLAVYNEQFF
J gene: TRBJ1-5; clone size: few; D gene: NA; V gene: TRBV7-2; CDR3 DNA: TGTGCCAGCAGCGCGGACAGAAAGAGAAATCAGCCCCAGCATTTT; CDR3 protein: CASSADRKRNQPQHF
J gene: TRBJ2-7; clone size: few; D gene: NA; V gene: TRBV4-1; CDR3 DNA: TGCGCCAGCAGCCAAGATCGTGGAGGGGGAAGCTCCTACGAGCAGTACTTC; CDR3 protein: CASSQDRGGGSSYEQYF
J gene: TRBJ2-3; clone size: few; D gene: TRBD1; V gene: TRBV7-8; CDR3 DNA: TGTGCCAGCAGCCCTCGACAGGGGCTTTCAGATACGCAGTATTTT; CDR3 protein: CASSPRQGLSDTQYF
J gene: TRBJ2-5; clone size: few; D gene: TRBD2; V gene: TRBV7-3; CDR3 DNA: TGTGCCAGCAGCCCGAATAGCGGGGGGCTCCAAGAGACCCAGTACTTC; CDR3 protein: CASSPNSGGLQETQYF
J gene: TRBJ2-7; clone size: NA; D gene: NA; V gene: TRBV18; CDR3 DNA: TGTGCCAGCTCCGAGACAGCCACCTACGAGCAGTACTTC; CDR3 protein: CASSETATYEQYF
J gene: TRBJ2-7; clone size: NA; D gene: TRBD1; V gene: TRBV6-5; CDR3 DNA: TGTGCCAGCAGTTACGGGACAGCTCACTTCTACGAGCAGTACTTC; CDR3 protein: CASSYGTAHFYEQYF
J gene: TRBJ2-1; clone size: NA; D gene: NA; V gene: TRBV25-1; CDR3 DNA: TGTGCCAGCAGTGAATTGGGGGTCCATGAGCAGTTCTTC; CDR3 protein: CASSELGVHEQFF
J gene: TRBJ1-1; clone size: NA; D gene: NA; V gene: TRBV30; CDR3 DNA: TGTGCCTGGATTCCCGGATCAGGGGTTGATGAAGCTTTCTTT; CDR3 protein: CAWIPGSGVDEAFF
J gene: TRBJ1-2; clone size: few; D gene: TRBD1; V gene: TRBV20-1; CDR3 DNA: TGCAGTGCCGCCCCTCCGGGACAGGGAATTCCTAACTATGGCTACACCTTC; CDR3 protein: CSAAPPGQGIPNYGYTF
J gene: TRBJ1-1; clone size: NA; D gene: NA; V gene: TRBV7-9; CDR3 DNA: TGTGCCAGCAGCCCCGGTGGACACGGACTGAACACTGAAGCTTTCTTT; CDR3 protein: CASSPGGHGLNTEAFF